What follows is one T cell receptor (beta chain) and its context. Investigators sourced approximately 2 micrograms of genomic DNA from cryopreserved PBMCs for TCR beta libraries. The record originates from a study of cytotoxic CD8 clonotypes in ibrutinib-treated CLL. The assay was immunoSEQ multiplex PCR, and TCRdb's table has in-frame clones only and misses some. The sample comprises about 120,000 clones, roughly 57% of which are singletons, and 37% rests with the top ten. The sample consisted of PBMCs, taken after 24 months of ibrutinib treatment. This TCR was recovered from a human donor with chronic lymphocytic leukemia.

The CDR3 is CASSSIPSNQPQHF. The CDR3 DNA is TGTGCCAGTAGTTCCATTCCGAGCAATCAGCCCCAGCATTTT. The J gene is TRBJ1-5, the V gene TRBV19; D remains ambiguous. The CDR3 runs to 14 residues. The V end was cut by 5 bases, the J end by 1 base, with 9 bases between. CDR1 LNHDA and CDR2 SQIVND come from the germline V gene (reference sequence). The full variable domain, its missing parts supplied by reference TRBV19 and TRBJ1-5, is DGGITQSPKYLFRKEGQNVTLSCEQNLNHDAMYWYRQDPGQGLRLIYYSQIVNDFQKGDIAEGYSVSREKKESFPLTVTSAQKNPTAFYLCASSSIPSNQPQHFGDGTRLSIL.